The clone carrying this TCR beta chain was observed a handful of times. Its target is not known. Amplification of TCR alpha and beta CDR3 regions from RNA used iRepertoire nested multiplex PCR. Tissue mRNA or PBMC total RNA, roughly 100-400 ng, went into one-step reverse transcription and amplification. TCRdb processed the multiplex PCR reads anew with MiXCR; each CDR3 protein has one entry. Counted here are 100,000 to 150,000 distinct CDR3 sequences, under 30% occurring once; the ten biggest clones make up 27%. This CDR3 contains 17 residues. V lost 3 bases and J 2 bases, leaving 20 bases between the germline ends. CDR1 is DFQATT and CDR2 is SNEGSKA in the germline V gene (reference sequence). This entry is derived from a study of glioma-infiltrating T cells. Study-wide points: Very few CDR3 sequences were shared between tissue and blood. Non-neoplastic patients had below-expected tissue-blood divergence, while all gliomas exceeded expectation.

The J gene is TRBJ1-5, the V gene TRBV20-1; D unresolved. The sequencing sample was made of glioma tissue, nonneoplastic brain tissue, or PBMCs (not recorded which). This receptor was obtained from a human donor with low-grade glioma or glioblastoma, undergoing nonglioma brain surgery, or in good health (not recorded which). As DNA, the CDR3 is TGCAGTGCTAGGGATCCAATGGGCGGGTTGGGCAATCAGCCCCAGCATTTT. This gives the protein CSARDPMGGLGNQPQHF.